These 10 T cell receptor beta chains share one sample of origin, sequenced in a study of T cells in localized non-small cell lung cancer (dated by TCRdb to 2019 to 2021). Receptors were amplified or captured by the immunoSEQ multiplex PCR assay. This is the immuneACCESS table as TCRdb keeps it, with only in-frame sequences that have V and J called. A part of the clones is gone; compared with another copy, unresolved V genes explain less than half, and the rest is unexplained. In this sample the table shows about 9,200 clones, roughly 89% of which occur a single time. The top ten clonotypes cover approximately 2.5% of the sample. Sample: peripheral blood, taken before any cancer treatment. The receptors were gathered from a female donor older than 55 with stage II squamous cell lung carcinoma.

The J gene is TRBJ1-2, the V gene TRBV6-1, with D unresolved. V dropped 5 bases and J dropped 0 bases, with 13 bases sitting between them. Germline V CDR1 and CDR2: MNHNS, SASEGT. CDR3 length: 15 amino acids. CDR3 sequence (DNA): TGTGCCAGCAGTCCGTCCGGGCGAGCTAACTATGGCTACACCTTC. It is translated as CASSPSGRANYGYTF.

This clone was recorded once. The V gene is TRBV2, the J gene TRBJ2-1, with 15 bases fitting TRBD2. This CDR3 region has 15 residues. The V and J ends lost 6 bases and 7 bases, in that order; junction bases with no gene match: 4. In germline, CDR1 is SNHLY, CDR2 FYNNEI. CDR3 sequence reads: CASSPGLAGGNEQFF. The CDR3 coding sequence is TGTGCCAGCAGCCCTGGACTAGCGGGAGGGAATGAGCAGTTCTTC.

V is TRBV29-1 and J is TRBJ2-2; 9 bases map to TRBD1. The germline CDR1 and CDR2 sequences are SQVTM and ANQGSEA. This CDR3 is 13 amino acids long. Trimming removed 7 bases from V and 3 bases from J; junction bases left unmatched: 3. The DNA for the CDR3 is TGCAGCGCCGACAGGGGGGACACCGGGGAGCTGTTTTTT. Amino acid sequence: CSADRGDTGELFF.

This chain links TRBV21-1 with TRBJ2-3; TRBD1 is the table's D call, not checked against the DNA. TRBV21-1 has pseudogene status. This CDR3 is built from 16 residues. In DNA form, the CDR3 reads TGTGCCAGCAGCCGAGAGGCGTGGGGCCCCACAGATACGCAGTATTTT. Its translation: CASSREAWGPTDTQYF.

In DNA form, the CDR3 reads TGCGCCAGCAGCTTCCAAGCGGGAGGGCCCTACGAGCAGTACTTC. This encodes CASSFQAGGPYEQYF. The chain carries TRBV5-1 and TRBJ2-7; 10 nucleotides match TRBD2. CDR1 SGHRS and CDR2 YFSETQ come from the germline V gene. This CDR3 comprises 15 residues. J was trimmed by 2 bases and V by 2 bases; bases with no gene match: 4. Drawing the rest from reference TRBV5-1 and TRBJ2-7, the complete variable domain is KAGVTQTPRYLIKTRGQQVTLSCSPISGHRSVSWYQQTPGQGLQFLFEYFSETQRNKGNFPGRFSGRQFSNSRSEMNVSTLELGDSALYLCASSFQAGGPYEQYFGPGTRLTVT.

The chain couples TRBV28 to TRBJ2-5; a possible D gene is TRBD2 (5 bases). CDR3 length: 14 residues. The germline V gene encodes CDR1 MDHEN and CDR2 SYDVKM. Trimming pared 6 bases from V and 5 bases from J, leaving 16 bases between. Here the CDR3 reads CASRALGGRETQYF. CDR3 coding DNA: TGTGCCAGCAGGGCCCTTGGAGGACGGGAGACCCAGTACTTC. The full variable domain, rest sourced from reference TRBV28 and TRBJ2-5, is DVKVTQSSRYLVKRTGEKVFLECVQDMDHENMFWYRQDPGLGLRLIYFSYDVKMKEKGDIPEGYSVSREKKERFSLILESASTNQTSMYLCASRALGGRETQYFGPGTRLLVL.

V usage is TRBV29-1 and J usage is TRBJ2-2, with 7 bases lining up with TRBD1. Germline CDR1 reads SQVTM; CDR2 reads ANQGSEA. The CDR3 runs to 15 residues. With 5 bases clipped from V and 5 bases from J, the junction kept 11 bases outside the gene matches. Here the CDR3 DNA reads TGCAGCGTTAAGAGTCCGGGACAGAGGACCGGGGAGCTGTTTTTT. This sequence encodes CSVKSPGQRTGELFF.

The chain employs TRBV19 and TRBJ2-1; 10 nucleotides match TRBD2. Per the germline V gene, CDR1 is LNHDA and CDR2 is SQIVND (reference sequence). The CDR3 is 14 residues long. J was trimmed by 9 bases and V by 6 bases; bases with no gene match: 8. CDR3 in amino acids: CASREREGLGEQFF. Written as DNA, the CDR3 is TGTGCCAGTAGGGAGCGGGAGGGCCTTGGTGAGCAGTTCTTC.

The genes are TRBV15 and TRBJ2-1, with 9 bases fitting TRBD2. The CDR3 is 14 residues long. V shed 5 bases and J 6 bases; nucleotides not matched to a gene: 5. The V gene's germline CDR1 is LNHNV and CDR2 YYDKDF (reference sequence). The CDR3 DNA reads as TGTGCCACCAGCGTTGGGACTAGCATCAATGAGCAGTTCTTC. Translated, it gives CATSVGTSINEQFF.

The count of this clone is one. As DNA, the CDR3 is TGTGCCAGCAGGGGAGAAAAACTGTTTTTT. It codes for CASRGEKLFF. The chain joins TRBV28 to TRBJ1-4; the D is unclear. The length of the CDR3 is 10 residues. Trimming took off 6 bases at V and 8 bases at J, with 4 bases between the two ends. The germline V gene encodes CDR1 MDHEN and CDR2 SYDVKM.